This TCR beta chain was identified during a study of blood T cell repertoires in COVID-19. Study overall: Samples of COVID-19 (acute and convalescent) were obtained from the United States, Italy and Spain. Nucleic acid was either cDNA or gDNA, and it came from T cells, B-cell-depleted T cells, or PBMCs.

As handled by the study authors: Estimates of nucleated cell counts were drawn from the amplification of reference gene primers. The assay was immunoSEQ multiplex PCR, and TCRdb's table has in-frame clones only and misses some. D and trimming come from the DNA, and the V and J calls and clone size come from that table. In the table there are about 180,000 clones, around 80% of which are singletons. With V trimmed by 6 bases and J by 9 bases, 15 bases remained unmatched. In germline, CDR1 is SQVTM, CDR2 ANQGSEA. The CDR3 runs to 14 residues. The clonotype was recovered from a man between 65 and 80 years old with active or convalescent COVID-19. The chain has TRBV29-1 and TRBJ1-1; 8 bases align to TRBD1. What was sequenced was peripheral blood. The CDR3 region has the DNA TGCAGCGTAGAAACGGACAGGGTAGGCGTGAAAGCTTTCTTT. Protein sequence: CSVETDRVGVKAFF.